These T cell receptor beta chains were read from a single sample in a study of CD8+ T cells in alopecia areata. Generated by immunoSEQ multiplex PCR, the TCRdb table keeps only in-frame clones and is missing some. This table has over 150,000 clones, just over 55% appearing once. The sample was CD8+ T cells sorted from blood. The receptors stem from a human donor in good health. Each CDR3 is given without its conserved first and last residue. Each record gives: V gene, clone size, J gene, CDR3 protein. Not all rows give a size; the values are once, few, many and, for expanded clones, a class.

>TRBV29-1|-|TRBJ2-1
SVGGQDRYNEQF
>TRBV13|once|TRBJ1-4
ASSYADRGLRKLF
>TRBV5-6|-|TRBJ2-1
ASSIAGGRAREQF
>TRBV14|once|TRBJ2-5
ASSLWGEETQY
>TRBV2|-|TRBJ2-1
ASSHRGAARFNEQF
>TRBV2|-|TRBJ2-7
ASSARTGKGSYEQY
>TRBV2|-|TRBJ1-1
ASTDSNTEAF
>TRBV30|-|TRBJ1-5
AWSPGGNQPQH
>TRBV5-1|once|TRBJ1-1
ASSFGQGGTEAF
>TRBV5-6|-|TRBJ2-7
ASSLGANNYEQY
>TRBV7-8|-|TRBJ2-3
ASSPLAGVTDTQY
>TRBV5-4|few|TRBJ1-2
ASRIQGNYGYT